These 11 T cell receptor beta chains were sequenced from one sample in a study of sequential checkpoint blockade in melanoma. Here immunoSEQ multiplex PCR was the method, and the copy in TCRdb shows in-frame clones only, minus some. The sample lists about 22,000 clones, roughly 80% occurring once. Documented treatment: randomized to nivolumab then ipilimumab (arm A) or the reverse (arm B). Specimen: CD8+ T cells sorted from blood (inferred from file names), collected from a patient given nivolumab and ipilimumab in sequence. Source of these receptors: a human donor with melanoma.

The CDR3 spells CSVVTSGRGEQFF. CDR3 bases: TGCAGCGTTGTGACTAGCGGGAGAGGTGAGCAGTTCTTC. V usage is TRBV29-1 and J usage is TRBJ2-1; 12 nucleotides line up with TRBD2. The CDR3 length is 13 residues. Looked up from germline, CDR1 is SQVTM and CDR2 is ANQGSEA. Losses at the gene ends were 4 bases for V and 9 bases for J; bases not matched to a gene: 4.

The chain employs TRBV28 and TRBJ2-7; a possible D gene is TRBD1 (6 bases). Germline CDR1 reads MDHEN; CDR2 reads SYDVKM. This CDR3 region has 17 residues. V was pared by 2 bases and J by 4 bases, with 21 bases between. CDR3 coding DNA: TGTGCCAGCAGTTTACCTATCGGCACAGGGCTCTGGTACGAGCAGTACTTC. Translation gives CASSLPIGTGLWYEQYF.

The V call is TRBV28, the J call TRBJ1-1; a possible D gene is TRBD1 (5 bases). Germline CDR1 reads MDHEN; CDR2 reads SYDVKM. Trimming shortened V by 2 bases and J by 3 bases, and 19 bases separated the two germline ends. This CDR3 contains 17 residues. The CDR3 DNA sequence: TGTGCCAGCAGTTTAATATTATGGGGCAGTCGGGACACTGAAGCTTTCTTT. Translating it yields CASSLILWGSRDTEAFF.

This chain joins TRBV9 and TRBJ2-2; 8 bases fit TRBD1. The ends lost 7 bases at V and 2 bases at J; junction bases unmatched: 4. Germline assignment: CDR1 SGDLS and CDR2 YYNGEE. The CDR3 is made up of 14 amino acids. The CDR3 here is CASGQGPNTGELFF. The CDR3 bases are TGTGCCAGCGGACAGGGACCCAACACCGGGGAGCTGTTTTTT.

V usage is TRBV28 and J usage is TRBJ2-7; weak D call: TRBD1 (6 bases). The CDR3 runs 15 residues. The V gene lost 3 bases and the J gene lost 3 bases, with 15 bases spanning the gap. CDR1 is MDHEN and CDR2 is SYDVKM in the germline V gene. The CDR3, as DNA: TGTGCCAGCAGTTTCGCCCCAGGGGACGACTACGAGCAGTACTTC. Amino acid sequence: CASSFAPGDDYEQYF.

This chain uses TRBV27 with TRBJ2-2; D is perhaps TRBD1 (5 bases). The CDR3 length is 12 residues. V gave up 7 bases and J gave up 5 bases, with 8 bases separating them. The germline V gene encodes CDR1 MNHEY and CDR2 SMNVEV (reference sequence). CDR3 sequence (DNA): TGTGCCAGCATGAAGGGGACCGGGGAGCTGTTTTTT. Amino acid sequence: CASMKGTGELFF.

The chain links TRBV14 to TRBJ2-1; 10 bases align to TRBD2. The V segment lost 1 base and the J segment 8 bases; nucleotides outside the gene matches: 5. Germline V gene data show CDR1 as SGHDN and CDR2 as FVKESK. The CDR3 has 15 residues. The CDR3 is CASSQVSGGAHEQFF. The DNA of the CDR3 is TGTGCCAGCAGCCAAGTCAGCGGGGGGGCCCATGAGCAGTTCTTC. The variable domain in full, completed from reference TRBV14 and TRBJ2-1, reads EAGVTQFPSHSVIEKGQTVTLRCDPISGHDNLYWYRRVMGKEIKFLLHFVKESKQDESGMPNNRFLAERTGGTYSTLKVQPAELEDSGVYFCASSQVSGGAHEQFFGPGTRLTVL.

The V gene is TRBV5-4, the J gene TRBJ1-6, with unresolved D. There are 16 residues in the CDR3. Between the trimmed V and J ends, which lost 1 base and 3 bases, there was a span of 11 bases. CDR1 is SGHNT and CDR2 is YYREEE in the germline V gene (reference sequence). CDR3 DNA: TGTGCCAGCAGCTTGTCTAGAGGGTTCTATAATTCACCCCTCCACTTT. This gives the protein CASSLSRGFYNSPLHF.

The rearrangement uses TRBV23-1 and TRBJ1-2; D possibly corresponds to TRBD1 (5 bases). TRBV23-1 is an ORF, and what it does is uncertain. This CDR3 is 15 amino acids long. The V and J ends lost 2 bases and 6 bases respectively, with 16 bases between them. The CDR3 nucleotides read TGCGCCAGCAGTCAACGGGTAACGGGGGAACATGGCTACACCTTC. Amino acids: CASSQRVTGEHGYTF.

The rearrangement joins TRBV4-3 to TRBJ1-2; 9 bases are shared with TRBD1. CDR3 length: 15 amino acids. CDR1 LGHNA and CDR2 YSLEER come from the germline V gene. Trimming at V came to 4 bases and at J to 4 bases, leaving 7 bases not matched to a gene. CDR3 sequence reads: CASSRGQGSIYGYTF. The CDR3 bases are TGCGCCAGCAGCCGAGGACAGGGGTCGATCTATGGCTACACCTTC.

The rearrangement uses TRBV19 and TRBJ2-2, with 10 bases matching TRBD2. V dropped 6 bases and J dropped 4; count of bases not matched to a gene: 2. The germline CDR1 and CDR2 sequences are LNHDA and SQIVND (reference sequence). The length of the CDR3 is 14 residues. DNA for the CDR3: TGTGCCAGTAGCGTAGCGGGGGGCACCGGGGAGCTGTTTTTT. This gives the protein CASSVAGGTGELFF.